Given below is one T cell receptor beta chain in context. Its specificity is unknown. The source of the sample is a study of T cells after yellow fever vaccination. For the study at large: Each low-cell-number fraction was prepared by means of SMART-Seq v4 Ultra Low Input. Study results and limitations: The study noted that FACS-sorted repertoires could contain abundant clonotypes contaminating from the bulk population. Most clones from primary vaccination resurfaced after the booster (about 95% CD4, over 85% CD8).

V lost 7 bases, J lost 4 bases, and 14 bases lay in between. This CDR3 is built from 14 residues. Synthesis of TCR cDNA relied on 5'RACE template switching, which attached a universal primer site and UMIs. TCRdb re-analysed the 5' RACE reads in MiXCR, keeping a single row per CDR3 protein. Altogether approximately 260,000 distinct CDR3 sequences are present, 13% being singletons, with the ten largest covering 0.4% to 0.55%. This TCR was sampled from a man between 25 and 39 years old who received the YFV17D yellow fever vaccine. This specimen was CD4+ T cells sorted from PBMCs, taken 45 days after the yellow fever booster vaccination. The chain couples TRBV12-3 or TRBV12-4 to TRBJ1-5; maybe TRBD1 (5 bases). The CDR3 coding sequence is TGTGCCAGCACCTCCACTGGGGGGAATCAGCCCCAGCATTTT. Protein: CASTSTGGNQPQHF.